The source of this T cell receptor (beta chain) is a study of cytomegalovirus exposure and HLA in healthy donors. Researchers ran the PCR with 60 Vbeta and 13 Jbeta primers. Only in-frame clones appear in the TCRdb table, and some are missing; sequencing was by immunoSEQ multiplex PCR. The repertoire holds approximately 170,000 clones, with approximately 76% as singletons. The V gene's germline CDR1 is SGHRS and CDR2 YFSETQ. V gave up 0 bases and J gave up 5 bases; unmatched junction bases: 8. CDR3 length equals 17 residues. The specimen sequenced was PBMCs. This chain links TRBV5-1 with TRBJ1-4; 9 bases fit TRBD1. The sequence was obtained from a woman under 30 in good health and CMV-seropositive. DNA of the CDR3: TGCGCCAGCAGCTTGGCCCGGACAGGGGCCTCCAATGAAAAACTGTTTTTT. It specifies CASSLARTGASNEKLFF.